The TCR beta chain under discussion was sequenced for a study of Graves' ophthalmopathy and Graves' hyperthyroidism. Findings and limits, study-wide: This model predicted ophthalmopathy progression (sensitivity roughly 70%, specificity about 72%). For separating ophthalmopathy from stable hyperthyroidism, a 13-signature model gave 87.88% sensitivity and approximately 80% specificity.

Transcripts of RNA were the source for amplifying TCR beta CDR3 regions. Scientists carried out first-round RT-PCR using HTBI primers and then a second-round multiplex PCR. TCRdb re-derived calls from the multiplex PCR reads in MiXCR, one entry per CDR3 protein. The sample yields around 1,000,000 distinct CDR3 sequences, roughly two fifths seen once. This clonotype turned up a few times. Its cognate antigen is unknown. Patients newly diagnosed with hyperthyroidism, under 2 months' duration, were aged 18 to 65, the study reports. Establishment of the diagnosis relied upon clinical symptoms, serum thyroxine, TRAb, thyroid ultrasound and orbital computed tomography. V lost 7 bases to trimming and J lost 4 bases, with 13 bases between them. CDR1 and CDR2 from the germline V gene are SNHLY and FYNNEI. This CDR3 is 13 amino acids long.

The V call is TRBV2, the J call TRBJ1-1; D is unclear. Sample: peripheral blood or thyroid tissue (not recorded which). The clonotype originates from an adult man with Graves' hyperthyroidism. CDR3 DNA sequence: TGTGCCAGCACCTCCCAAACGCGCACTGAAGCTTTCTTT. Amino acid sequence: CASTSQTRTEAFF. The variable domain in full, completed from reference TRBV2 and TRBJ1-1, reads EPEVTQTPSHQVTQMGQEVILRCVPISNHLYFYWYRQILGQKVEFLVSFYNNEISEKSEIFDDQFSVERPDGSNFTLKIRSTKLEDSAMYFCASTSQTRTEAFFGQGTRLTVV.